The 27 T cell receptor beta chains below all came from one sample that was sequenced in a study of T cell responses to AZD1222 COVID-19 vaccine (dated by TCRdb to about 2021). Library method: the immunoSEQ multiplex PCR assay. TCRdb took this table from immuneACCESS and kept in-frame rearrangements with V and J called. Such tables lack part of the clones; where checked against another copy, unresolved V genes explain under half of the gap, and the rest is unexplained. The sample has about 160,000 clones on record, roughly 94% of them singletons. Around 1.3% of the sample is in the top ten clones. According to the study, the label for this sample's time point signals: baseline before first vaccination. The specimen was peripheral blood, collected on day 0 of AZD1222 vaccination. Receptors were obtained from an adult in good health.

The chain combines TRBV6-5 with TRBJ2-2; TRBD2 matches at 7 bases. Germline assignment: CDR1 MNHEY and CDR2 SVGAGI. The CDR3 contains 14 residues. V was pared by 2 bases and J by 6 bases, with 3 bases of the junction left unmatched. CDR3 amino acids: CASSYAGEAGELFF. In nucleotides, the CDR3 is TGTGCCAGCAGTTACGCGGGGGAGGCCGGGGAGCTGTTTTTT.

The genes are TRBV19 and TRBJ2-1; 9 positions agree with TRBD2. Germline V gene sequence: CDR1 LNHDA, CDR2 SQIVND (reference sequence). The CDR3 has 15 amino acids. With 4 bases clipped from V and 7 bases from J, the junction kept 8 bases outside the gene matches. The CDR3 protein is CASSKSSGVVNEQFF. CDR3 DNA: TGTGCCAGTAGTAAGTCTAGCGGGGTAGTGAATGAGCAGTTCTTC.

This clone has a single count. Written as DNA, the CDR3 is TGTGCCAGAAGACAGGGGGGAATGAACACCGGGGAGCTGTTTTTT. Encoded protein: CARRQGGMNTGELFF. This chain connects TRBV6-5 to TRBJ2-2; TRBD1 agrees at 9 bases. The V and J ends lost 9 bases and 1 base, in that order; junction bases with no gene match: 6. The germline V gene encodes CDR1 MNHEY and CDR2 SVGAGI. The length of the CDR3 is 15 residues.

This rearrangement joins TRBV29-1 to TRBJ2-1; D is perhaps TRBD1 or TRBD2 (7 bases each). The germline V and J ends were trimmed by 6 bases and 15 bases, with 21 bases remaining between them. There are 12 residues in the CDR3. From germline, CDR1 is SQVTM and CDR2 ANQGSEA. The CDR3 protein is CSVPPGGAGAFF. CDR3 DNA sequence: TGCAGCGTCCCACCAGGGGGGGCCGGGGCGTTCTTC.

This clone came up a few times. The genes are TRBV5-6 and TRBJ1-2, with D unclear. The length of the CDR3 is 16 residues. Germline CDR1 reads SGHDT; CDR2 reads YYEEEE. Deletions cut 4 bases from V and 4 bases from J, with 20 bases between. The CDR3 DNA is TGTGCCAGCAGCCGCCGTACAAGGGATTTGGCCTATGGCTACACCTTC. Translated: CASSRRTRDLAYGYTF.

The chain couples TRBV5-5 to TRBJ2-7, with 8 bases lining up with TRBD1. The CDR3 sequence is 16 residues long. The trim removed 3 bases at V and 7 bases at J, leaving 15 bases unmatched. CDR1 and CDR2 (germline): SGHKS, YYEKEE (reference sequence). In DNA, the CDR3 is TGTGCCAGCAGCTGGACAGGGCTTGGATCTCCGAGGGAGCAGTACGTC. It encodes CASSWTGLGSPREQYV.

The chain couples TRBV11-2 to TRBJ2-3; D not resolved. Germline assignment: CDR1 SGHAT and CDR2 FQNNGV. Trimming left V 4 bases short and J 3 bases short, with 5 bases between. This CDR3 has 12 amino acids. This CDR3 reads CASSSLTDTQYF. The CDR3, as DNA: TGTGCCAGCAGCTCACTAACAGATACGCAGTATTTT.

The chain links TRBV11-3 to TRBJ2-2; possibly TRBD1 or TRBD2 for D (5 bases each). From germline, CDR1 is SGHNT and CDR2 YENEEA. The ends were cut back, 4 bases at V and 5 bases at J, with 20 bases in the middle. This CDR3 comprises 17 residues. In nucleotides, the CDR3 is TGTGCCAGCAGCTCAACTAGGGGACGCATCGGGACCGGGGAGCTGTTTTTT. Its protein is CASSSTRGRIGTGELFF.

The chain has TRBV2 and TRBJ2-7, with unresolved D. Deletions cut 6 bases from V and 4 bases from J, with 7 bases between. Germline values: CDR1 SNHLY, CDR2 FYNNEI. The CDR3 sequence is 11 residues long. CDR3 DNA sequence: TGTGCCAGCAGGGCGATTTACGAGCAGTACGTC. This codes for CASRAIYEQYV.

The genes are TRBV19 and TRBJ2-7; TRBD2 matches 14 bases. Germline CDR1 LNHDA, CDR2 SQIVND (reference sequence). The CDR3 loop spans 18 amino acids. V gave up 5 bases and J gave up 2 bases; unmatched junction bases: 11. CDR3 coding DNA: TGTGCCAGTAGTCCGAGAAGGACTAGCGGGAGGAGGACCTACGAGCAGTACGTC. Translating it yields CASSPRRTSGRRTYEQYV.

V usage is TRBV3-1 (or the pseudogene TRBV3-2) and J usage is TRBJ1-3; D not certain. The CDR3 totals 14 residues. Germline CDR1 and CDR2: LGHDT and YNNKEL (reference sequence). V was clipped by 6 bases and J by 0 bases, with 9 bases between them. The CDR3 loop reads CASRKSSSGNTIYF. CDR3 in DNA: TGTGCCAGCAGAAAATCGAGCTCTGGAAACACCATATATTTT.

This clone was seen a single time. The rearrangement links TRBV24-1 to TRBJ2-7; D gene uncertain. CDR3 size: 16 residues. CDR1 is KGHDR, CDR2 SFDVKD, per germline. The V and J ends lost 4 bases and 0 bases respectively, with 15 bases between them. The CDR3 protein is CATSDDSCEPSYEQYV. As DNA, the CDR3 is TGTGCCACCAGTGACGATTCATGCGAACCCTCCTACGAGCAGTACGTC.

The chain has TRBV28 and TRBJ1-6; D remains ambiguous. CDR1 is MDHEN, CDR2 SYDVKM, per germline. Trimming shortened V by 2 bases and J by 7 bases, and 15 bases separated the two germline ends. This CDR3 spans 16 amino acids. In DNA form, the CDR3 reads TGTGCCAGCAGTTTACTGGCACTTCTGGGGAATTCACCCCTCCACTTT. Translating gives CASSLLALLGNSPLHF.

The rearrangement links TRBV4-1 to TRBJ1-4; D might be TRBD1 (5 bases). Trimming stripped 8 bases from V and 8 bases from J, with 15 bases between. The CDR3 runs 13 residues. The germline V gene encodes CDR1 MGHRA and CDR2 YSYEKL. The CDR3 spells CASSQTGGEKLFF. In nucleotides, the CDR3 is TGCGCCAGCTCTCAGACTGGGGGGGAAAAACTGTTTTTT.

The chain has TRBV7-8 and TRBJ2-4; 12 bases are a match to TRBD2. The V segment lost 5 bases and the J segment 6 bases; nucleotides outside the gene matches: 8. Germline CDR1 and CDR2: SGHVS and FQNEAQ. This CDR3 comprises 16 residues. The CDR3 sequence: CASSLLAGGVGNIQYF. CDR3 nucleotide sequence: TGTGCCAGCAGCCTTCTAGCGGGGGGGGTCGGAAACATTCAGTACTTC.

This chain links TRBV13 with TRBJ1-2, with unresolved D. The CDR3 consists of 16 residues. Deletions cut 1 base from V and 3 bases from J, with 15 bases between. The germline gives CDR1 PRHDT, CDR2 FYEKMQ (reference sequence). The CDR3 protein is CASSLALSRPHYGYTF. DNA of the CDR3: TGTGCCAGCAGCTTAGCCCTGAGTCGTCCTCACTATGGCTACACCTTC.

The chain is built from TRBV27 and TRBJ2-2, with TRBD2 matching 8 bases. CDR1 is MNHEY, CDR2 SMNVEV, per germline (reference sequence). CDR3 length: 14 residues. J was trimmed by 4 bases and V by 10 bases; bases with no gene match: 8. CDR3 amino acids: CAIKGLAGTGELFF. The CDR3 nucleotides read TGTGCCATCAAGGGTCTAGCGGGCACCGGGGAGCTGTTTTTT.

The chain combines TRBV9 with TRBJ2-3; 9 bases fit TRBD1. This CDR3 has 13 residues. The ends lost 7 bases at V and 9 bases at J; junction bases unmatched: 9. Per the germline V gene, CDR1 is SGDLS and CDR2 is YYNGEE. CDR3 residues: CASETGGGETQYF. DNA of the CDR3: TGTGCCAGCGAGACAGGGGGAGGAGAAACGCAGTATTTT. Complete variable domain (other parts from reference TRBV9 and TRBJ2-3): DSGVTQTPKHLITATGQRVTLRCSPRSGDLSVYWYQQSLDQGLQFLIQYYNGEERAKGNILERFSAQQFPDLHSELNLSSLELGDSALYFCASETGGGETQYFGPGTRLTVL.

The chain links TRBV7-8 to TRBJ2-5; possible D gene TRBD1, 6 bases. CDR3 size: 14 residues. Germline V lookup: CDR1 SGHVS, CDR2 FQNEAQ. Trimming removed 4 bases from V and 2 bases from J, with 11 bases in between. The CDR3 sequence is CASSSWTEQETQYF. Written as DNA, the CDR3 is TGTGCCAGCAGCTCATGGACAGAGCAAGAGACCCAGTACTTC.

This clone was observed a few times. The CDR3 nucleotides read TGTGCTAGTGGTTTAGGTCAGGGGGCCCGAGAGACCCAGTACTTC. Translation gives CASGLGQGARETQYF. The rearrangement uses TRBV12-5 and TRBJ2-5; the match to TRBD1 covers 8 bases. The CDR3 loop spans 15 amino acids. Germline loops: CDR1 LGHNT, CDR2 FRNRAP. Trimming at V came to 3 bases and at J to 4 bases, leaving 7 bases not matched to a gene.

The chain uses TRBV5-1 and TRBJ1-2; TRBD1 is a possible D gene (5 bases). V shed 3 bases and J shed 4 bases, with 16 bases lying between them. Germline V CDR1 and CDR2: SGHRS, YFSETQ. This CDR3 region has 15 residues. Written as DNA, the CDR3 is TGCGCCAGCAGCTACGACCTCCTTGGGGGCTATGGCTACACCTTC. Protein sequence: CASSYDLLGGYGYTF. The whole variable domain, filled in from reference TRBV5-1 and TRBJ1-2, reads KAGVTQTPRYLIKTRGQQVTLSCSPISGHRSVSWYQQTPGQGLQFLFEYFSETQRNKGNFPGRFSGRQFSNSRSEMNVSTLELGDSALYLCASSYDLLGGYGYTFGSGTRLTVV.

The genes are TRBV2 and TRBJ1-4, with 9 bases matching TRBD1. Germline V gene lookup returns CDR1 SNHLY and CDR2 FYNNEI. This CDR3 is 14 amino acids long. With 7 bases clipped from V and 6 bases from J, the junction kept 6 bases outside the gene matches. CDR3 bases: TGTGCCAGCAAAACCGGGACAGGGCATGAAAAACTGTTTTTT. Amino acid sequence: CASKTGTGHEKLFF.

This clone showed up just once. The V and J genes are TRBV7-2 and TRBJ2-1; D remains ambiguous. The CDR3 is 11 residues long. V gave up 0 bases and J gave up 14 bases, with 8 bases separating them. Germline lookup yields CDR1 SGHTA and CDR2 FQGNSA. The CDR3 sequence: CASSLAVGEFF. The CDR3, as DNA: TGTGCCAGCAGCTTAGCCGTGGGTGAGTTCTTC.

This chain uses TRBV7-6 with TRBJ2-2; TRBD1 matches 7 bases. The V gene end was trimmed by 2 bases and the J gene end by 4 bases; junction bases not matched to a gene: 13. The CDR3 spans 18 residues. CDR1 and CDR2 from the germline V gene are SGHVS and FNYEAQ. The CDR3 loop reads CASSLSGGIPRVTGELFF. The CDR3 DNA reads TGTGCCAGCAGCTTATCAGGGGGAATACCTCGGGTCACCGGGGAGCTGTTTTTT.

This clone was detected only once. The CDR3 coding sequence is TGTGCCAGCAGTATATCCTACAATGAGCAGTTCTTC. This encodes CASSISYNEQFF. This sequence joins TRBV6-5 and TRBJ2-1; no definite D call. With 5 bases removed from V and 1 base from J, the gap between germline ends came to 3 bases. Per germline, CDR1 MNHEY and CDR2 SVGAGI. This CDR3 is built from 12 residues.

In nucleotides, the CDR3 is TGTGCCAGTAGTTCTTTGACTCCGCCCGGCTATGAGCAGTTCTTC. Its translation is CASSSLTPPGYEQFF. The chain joins TRBV19 to TRBJ2-1; D uncertain. CDR1 and CDR2 from the germline V gene are LNHDA and SQIVND (reference sequence). Trimming pared 5 bases from V and 8 bases from J, leaving 19 bases between. CDR3 length equals 15 residues.

The V call is TRBV19, the J call TRBJ2-3; tentative D call: TRBD1 (6 bases). V dropped 5 bases and J dropped 2 bases, with 11 bases sitting between them. The CDR3 runs 14 residues. Per the germline V gene, CDR1 is LNHDA and CDR2 is SQIVND (reference sequence). This CDR3 reads CASSPTGNTDTQYF. Here the CDR3 DNA reads TGTGCCAGTAGTCCGACAGGCAACACAGATACGCAGTATTTT.